The present T cell receptor (beta chain) was sequenced within a study of shared clonotypes between healthy human individuals. Whole-study context: Serving as donors were a couple of women and three men, whose ages spanned 18 to 49. Study-wide findings and caveats: All-four-donor shared clonotypes had higher generation probabilities than non-shared clonotypes did.

Researchers divided each subset's genomic DNA evenly across several immunoSEQ plates. The repertoire was sequenced with immunoSEQ multiplex PCR; TCRdb's copy has only in-frame clones and lacks some. The sample yields around 700,000 clones, around 72% seen once. A remark on this clone: The antigen remains undetermined.

Germline lookup yields CDR1 MDHEN and CDR2 SYDVKM. The CDR3 runs 14 residues. V gave up 9 bases and J gave up 4 bases, with 18 bases separating them. The clonotype originates from a woman aged 25 to 39 in good health. The V call is TRBV28, the J call TRBJ1-1; unclear D gene. Sequenced material: memory CD4+ T cells sorted from blood. Indicated subset: CD45RA-negative fraction. This CDR3 is CASAPSGGPTEAFF. CDR3 DNA sequence: TGTGCCAGTGCCCCGTCCGGAGGACCCACTGAAGCTTTCTTT.